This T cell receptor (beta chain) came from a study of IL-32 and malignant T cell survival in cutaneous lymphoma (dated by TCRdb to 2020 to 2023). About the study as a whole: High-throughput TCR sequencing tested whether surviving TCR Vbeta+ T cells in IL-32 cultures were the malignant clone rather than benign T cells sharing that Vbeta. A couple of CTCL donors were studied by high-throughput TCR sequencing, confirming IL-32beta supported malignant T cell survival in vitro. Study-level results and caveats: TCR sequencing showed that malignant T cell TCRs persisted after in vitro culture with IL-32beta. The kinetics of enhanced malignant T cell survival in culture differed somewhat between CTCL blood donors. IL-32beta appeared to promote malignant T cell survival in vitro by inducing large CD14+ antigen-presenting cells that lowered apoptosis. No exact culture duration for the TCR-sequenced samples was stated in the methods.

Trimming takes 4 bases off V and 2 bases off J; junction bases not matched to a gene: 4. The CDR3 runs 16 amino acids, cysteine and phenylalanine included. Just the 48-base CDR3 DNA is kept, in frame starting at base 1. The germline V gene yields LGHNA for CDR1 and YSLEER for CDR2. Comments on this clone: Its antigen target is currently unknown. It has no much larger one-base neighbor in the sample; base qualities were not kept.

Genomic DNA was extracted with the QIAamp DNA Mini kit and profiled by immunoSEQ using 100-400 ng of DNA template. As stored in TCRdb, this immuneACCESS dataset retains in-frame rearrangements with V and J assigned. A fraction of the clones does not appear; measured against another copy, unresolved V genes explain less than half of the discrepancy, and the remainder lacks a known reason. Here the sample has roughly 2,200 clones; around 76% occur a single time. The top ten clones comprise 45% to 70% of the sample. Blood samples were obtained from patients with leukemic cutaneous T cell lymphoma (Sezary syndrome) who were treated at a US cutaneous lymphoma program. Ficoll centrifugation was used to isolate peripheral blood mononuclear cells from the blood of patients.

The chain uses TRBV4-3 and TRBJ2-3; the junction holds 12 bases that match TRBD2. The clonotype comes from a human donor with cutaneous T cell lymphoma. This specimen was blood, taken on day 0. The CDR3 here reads CASSRLAGGITDTQYF. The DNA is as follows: TGCGCCAGCAGCCGGCTAGCGGGGGGGATCACAGATACGCAGTATTTT.